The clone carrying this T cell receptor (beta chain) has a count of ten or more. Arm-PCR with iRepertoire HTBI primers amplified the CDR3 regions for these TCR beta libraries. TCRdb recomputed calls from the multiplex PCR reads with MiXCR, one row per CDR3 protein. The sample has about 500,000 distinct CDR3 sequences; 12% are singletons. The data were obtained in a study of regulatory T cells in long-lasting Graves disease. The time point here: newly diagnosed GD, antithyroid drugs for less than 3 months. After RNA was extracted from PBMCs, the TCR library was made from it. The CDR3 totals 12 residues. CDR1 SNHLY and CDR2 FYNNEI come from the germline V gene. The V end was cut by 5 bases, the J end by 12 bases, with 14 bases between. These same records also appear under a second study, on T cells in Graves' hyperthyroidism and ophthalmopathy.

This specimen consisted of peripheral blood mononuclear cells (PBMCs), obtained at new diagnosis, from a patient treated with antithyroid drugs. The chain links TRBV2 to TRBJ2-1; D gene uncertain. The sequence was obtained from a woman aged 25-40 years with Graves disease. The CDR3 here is CASSPAPLVQFF. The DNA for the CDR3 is TGTGCCAGCAGTCCGGCCCCCTTGGTGCAGTTCTTC.